The 11 T cell receptor beta chains below all came from one sample that was sequenced in a study of cytomegalovirus exposure and HLA in healthy donors. Use of 60 Vbeta and 13 Jbeta primers characterized the PCR. Sequencing was performed with immunoSEQ multiplex PCR; in TCRdb, only in-frame clones are kept and a portion is missing. Of roughly 100,000 clones listed, 13% to 15% are singletons. The sequencing input was PBMCs. These receptors were obtained from a female donor in good health and CMV-seronegative.

The chain joins TRBV29-1 to TRBJ1-5; 9 bases align to TRBD1. This CDR3 comprises 13 residues. Looked up from germline, CDR1 is SQVTM and CDR2 is ANQGSEA. The V gene end was trimmed by 7 bases and the J gene end by 3 bases; junction bases not matched to a gene: 4. CDR3 region: CSARTGDNQPQHF. The CDR3 DNA is TGCAGCGCCCGGACAGGGGACAATCAGCCCCAGCATTTT.

The sample holds a few counts of this clone. This chain joins TRBV13 and TRBJ2-3, with D perhaps TRBD2 (6 bases). Looked up from germline, CDR1 is PRHDT and CDR2 is FYEKMQ (reference sequence). This CDR3 has 15 amino acids. V shed 5 bases and J shed 2 bases, with 14 bases lying between them. In DNA form, the CDR3 reads TGTGCCAGCAGCGGACAAGGCGGGACCACAGATACGCAGTATTTT. This encodes CASSGQGGTTDTQYF.

The chain carries TRBV5-6 and TRBJ2-2; D is uncertain. This CDR3 region has 14 residues. Germline CDR1 is SGHDT and CDR2 is YYEEEE. V was shortened by 4 bases and J by 6 bases, with 13 bases between the two germline ends. The CDR3 region is CASSLTNDPGELFF. CDR3 nucleotide sequence: TGTGCCAGCAGCCTTACTAACGACCCCGGGGAGCTGTTTTTT. Drawing the rest from reference TRBV5-6 and TRBJ2-2, the complete variable domain is DAGVTQSPTHLIKTRGQQVTLRCSPKSGHDTVSWYQQALGQGPQFIFQYYEEEERQRGNFPDRFSGHQFPNYSSELNVNALLLGDSALYLCASSLTNDPGELFFGEGSRLTVL.

This clone was detected only a few times. The chain recombines TRBV7-9 with TRBJ1-2; no clear D gene. The ends were cut back, 9 bases at V and 8 bases at J, with 16 bases in the middle. The germline V gene encodes CDR1 SEHNR and CDR2 FQNEAQ (reference sequence). CDR3 size: 12 residues. The CDR3 DNA sequence: TGTGCCAGTGACGAGAATGAGAGGGGCTACACCTTC. Encoded protein: CASDENERGYTF.

As DNA, the CDR3 is TGCAGCGTTGAGCAGAGCGCCTGGGAGACCCAGTACTTC. It codes for CSVEQSAWETQYF. V gene TRBV29-1 combines with J gene TRBJ2-5; D not resolved. This CDR3 has 13 amino acids. Trimming took 3 bases from V and 5 from J, leaving 13 bases between them. Germline-derived CDR1 and CDR2 are SQVTM and ANQGSEA.

This clone was seen a handful of times. The chain employs TRBV28 and TRBJ2-5, with 7 positions matching TRBD2. CDR1 and CDR2 (germline): MDHEN, SYDVKM. After removal of 1 base from V and 1 base from J, the junction contained 6 bases not matched to a gene. The CDR3 is 16 amino acids. As DNA, the CDR3 is TGTGCCAGCAGTTTATTAGGCGGGAGTACCCAAGAGACCCAGTACTTC. Its translation: CASSLLGGSTQETQYF. The entire variable domain, with the rest obtained from reference TRBV28 and TRBJ2-5, is as follows: DVKVTQSSRYLVKRTGEKVFLECVQDMDHENMFWYRQDPGLGLRLIYFSYDVKMKEKGDIPEGYSVSREKKERFSLILESASTNQTSMYLCASSLLGGSTQETQYFGPGTRLLVL.

This sequence joins TRBV7-2 and TRBJ2-1, with 7 bases matching TRBD2. The CDR3 loop spans 15 amino acids. With V trimmed by 5 bases and J by 0 bases, 4 bases remained unmatched. From germline, CDR1 is SGHTA and CDR2 FQGNSA. The CDR3 DNA is TGTGCCAGCAGCACGGGACTAAGCTCCTACAATGAGCAGTTCTTC. Amino acid sequence: CASSTGLSSYNEQFF.

This clone was observed a handful of times. The rearrangement uses TRBV5-6 and TRBJ2-1; 10 bases fit TRBD1. Trimming removed 0 bases from V and 4 bases from J; junction bases left unmatched: 1. The germline gives CDR1 SGHDT, CDR2 YYEEEE. The CDR3 has 15 residues. The CDR3 loop reads CASSLGDRGYNEQFF. CDR3 nucleotide sequence: TGTGCCAGCAGCTTGGGGGACAGGGGATACAATGAGCAGTTCTTC. The entire variable domain, with the rest obtained from reference TRBV5-6 and TRBJ2-1, is as follows: DAGVTQSPTHLIKTRGQQVTLRCSPKSGHDTVSWYQQALGQGPQFIFQYYEEEERQRGNFPDRFSGHQFPNYSSELNVNALLLGDSALYLCASSLGDRGYNEQFFGPGTRLTVL.

CDR3 region: CASSLSSDRGYEQYF. In nucleotides, the CDR3 is TGTGCCAGCAGCCTATCGTCCGACAGGGGCTACGAGCAGTACTTC. The rearrangement joins TRBV9 to TRBJ2-7; 8 bases line up with TRBD1. Germline V lookup: CDR1 SGDLS, CDR2 YYNGEE. With V trimmed by 4 bases and J by 3 bases, 9 bases remained unmatched. CDR3 length: 15 residues.

This clone was counted a few times. The rearrangement links TRBV5-1 to TRBJ2-3, with TRBD1 identical over 7 bases. Losses at the gene ends were 3 bases for V and 2 bases for J; bases not matched to a gene: 9. This CDR3 has 16 amino acids. In germline, CDR1 is SGHRS, CDR2 YFSETQ. The CDR3 DNA follows: TGCGCCAGCAGCTACCAACAGGGGCTCTCCACAGATACGCAGTATTTT. Protein: CASSYQQGLSTDTQYF.

This clone came up many times. V and J are TRBV6-1 and TRBJ2-5, with TRBD2 matching over 14 bases. V trimming: 6 bases; J trimming: 11 bases; junction bases outside the gene matches: 11. Germline V lookup: CDR1 MNHNS, CDR2 SASEGT. The CDR3 totals 15 residues. CDR3 residues: CASSAYGTSGRTQYF. DNA for the CDR3: TGTGCCAGCAGCGCTTATGGGACTAGCGGGAGAACTCAGTACTTC.